One sample yielded the 28 T cell receptor beta chains listed below, sequenced in a study of T-cell reconstitution after alpha-beta-depleted transplantation in children. As it was prepared, the TCRbeta library received unique molecular identifiers. One entry per CDR3 protein, called by TCRdb with MiXCR from the PCR reads. The sample has some 350,000 distinct CDR3 sequences, 10% seen once. The sequences come from PBMCs from the stem cell graft donor, collected from the stem cell graft. The source of these receptors is a human donor who donated a stem cell graft to a child with acute lymphoblastic leukemia.

This clonotype came up a few times. The CDR3 nucleotides are TGCGCCAGCAGCTTGGGGGTTTCAGGGGGCGCATTGAGCATTCAGTACTTC. Its translation is CASSLGVSGGALSIQYF. The chain recombines TRBV5-1 with TRBJ2-4; TRBD1 matches at 8 bases. Germline V lookup: CDR1 SGHRS, CDR2 YFSETQ. The length of the CDR3 is 17 residues. V was pared by 0 bases and J by 9 bases, with 14 bases of the junction left unmatched.

This clonotype was observed a few times. The rearrangement uses TRBV12-3 or TRBV12-4 and TRBJ2-1; weak D call: TRBD2 (5 bases). The ends were cut back, 8 bases at V and 0 bases at J, with 14 bases in the middle. The CDR3 length is 15 residues. This chain's CDR3 is CASETQRHSYNEQFF. CDR3 DNA: TGTGCCAGCGAGACCCAGCGGCACTCCTACAATGAGCAGTTCTTC.

This clonotype was picked up many times. The rearrangement joins TRBV28 to TRBJ1-6; D gene uncertain. V was shortened by 0 bases and J by 4 bases, with 10 bases between the two germline ends. Germline CDR1 reads MDHEN; CDR2 reads SYDVKM. The CDR3 spans 16 residues. CDR3 coding DNA: TGTGCCAGCAGTTTATGGACGGTTACTTATAATTCACCCCTCCACTTT. Its protein is CASSLWTVTYNSPLHF.

The chain joins TRBV2 to TRBJ2-6; D uncertain. The germline gives CDR1 SNHLY, CDR2 FYNNEI. The CDR3 totals 18 residues. Trimming took off 2 bases at V and 0 bases at J, with 14 bases between the two ends. The CDR3 sequence: CASSEFPVHYSGANVLTF. The CDR3 DNA reads TGTGCCAGCAGTGAATTCCCAGTCCACTACTCTGGGGCCAACGTCCTGACTTTC. Looking up the rest from reference TRBV2 and TRBJ2-6 gives the full variable domain: EPEVTQTPSHQVTQMGQEVILRCVPISNHLYFYWYRQILGQKVEFLVSFYNNEISEKSEIFDDQFSVERPDGSNFTLKIRSTKLEDSAMYFCASSEFPVHYSGANVLTFGAGSRLTVL.

This clonotype was recorded a few times. J is TRBJ1-2 and V is TRBV4-1; D gene unclear. V was pared by 0 bases and J by 1 base, with 15 bases between. The CDR3 covers 17 residues. The germline gives CDR1 MGHRA, CDR2 YSYEKL. In nucleotides, the CDR3 is TGCGCCAGCAGCCAAGATAAGGAGAAGTTGAATAACTATGGCTACACCTTC. It codes for CASSQDKEKLNNYGYTF.

The gene calls are TRBV7-3 and TRBJ2-7, with TRBD2 as a possible D gene (6 bases). The germline V gene has CDR1 SGHTA and CDR2 FQGTGA. V gave up 2 bases and J gave up 4 bases, with 15 bases separating them. The length of the CDR3 is 15 residues. DNA for the CDR3: TGTGCCAGCAGCTTATACGTAGGGGCGGGGTACGAGCAGTACTTC. Its translation: CASSLYVGAGYEQYF.

There are many counts of this clonotype. The genes are TRBV10-2 and TRBJ2-3; D unresolved. CDR3 length: 15 amino acids. Germline CDR1 is WSHSY and CDR2 is SAAADI. V was pared by 1 base and J by 1 base, with 9 bases between. The CDR3 loop reads CASSEYVGGTDTQYF. The CDR3 region has the DNA TGCGCCAGCAGTGAGTACGTCGGAGGCACAGATACGCAGTATTTT.

The V and J genes are TRBV25-1 and TRBJ1-2; D uncertain. The germline V gene has CDR1 MGHDK and CDR2 SYGVNS. CDR3 length: 13 residues. Trimming cost V 10 bases and J 4 bases, with 16 bases left between them. The CDR3 region has the DNA TGTGCCATCAGCCCCGGGCCGGTCTATGGCTACACCTTC. Its protein product is CAISPGPVYGYTF.

The rearrangement uses TRBV9 and TRBJ2-1, with D unclear. The V end lost 0 bases, the J end lost 4 bases, and 14 bases lay between the germline ends. The CDR3 is 16 amino acids. Germline V gives CDR1 SGDLS, CDR2 YYNGEE. CDR3 in DNA: TGTGCCAGCAGCGTAGCTTCCAGGATCCCTTACAATGAGCAGTTCTTC. This translates into CASSVASRIPYNEQFF.

This rearrangement joins TRBV5-1 to TRBJ2-5; D uncertain. This CDR3 region has 14 residues. CDR1 is SGHRS, CDR2 YFSETQ, per germline. Trimming removed 0 bases at V and 1 base at J, with 7 bases between. The CDR3 loop reads CASSLDGLQETQYF. The CDR3 coding sequence is TGCGCCAGCAGCTTGGACGGGCTCCAAGAGACCCAGTACTTC.

This clonotype occurred many times. The chain is built from TRBV4-1 and TRBJ1-1; no firm D call. Germline V gene sequence: CDR1 MGHRA, CDR2 YSYEKL. Trimming shortened V by 2 bases and J by 6 bases, and 10 bases separated the two germline ends. The CDR3 totals 13 residues. For the CDR3, the DNA is TGCGCCAGCAGCCAATACGGGGTTTCTGAAGCTTTCTTT. Encoded protein: CASSQYGVSEAFF.

Many counts were recorded for this clonotype. CDR3 nucleotides: TGTGCCAGCAGCTTAGCCACTAGCCAAACCGCGCAGTACTTC. Translation gives CASSLATSQTAQYF. This chain uses TRBV7-2 with TRBJ2-7, with D maybe TRBD2 (6 bases). CDR3 size: 14 residues. V lost 0 bases, J lost 9 bases, and 15 bases lay in between. The V gene's germline CDR1 is SGHTA and CDR2 FQGNSA.

This clonotype occurred a few times. This chain connects TRBV6-2 or TRBV6-3 to TRBJ2-7; possible D gene TRBD2, 5 bases. This CDR3 region has 15 residues. The V and J ends lost 5 bases and 2 bases respectively, with 16 bases between them. Germline CDR1 is MNHEY and CDR2 is SVGEGT. The CDR3 DNA sequence: TGTGCCAGCAGTCTTCTTTTGAGCGGACCCTACGAGCAGTACTTC. This translates into CASSLLLSGPYEQYF.

The chain carries TRBV5-6 and TRBJ2-1, with D hard to call. The CDR3 contains 14 residues. V was shortened by 0 bases and J by 6 bases, with 10 bases between the two germline ends. CDR1 SGHDT and CDR2 YYEEEE come from the germline V gene. The CDR3 nucleotides read TGTGCCAGCAGCTTGGCCGTTAGGATCAATGAGCAGTTCTTC. Its translation is CASSLAVRINEQFF.

Of note for this clonotype: At one of its ends the junction is not consistent with the germline gene, which may arise from a read error. CDR3 sequence: CASSPLRTHDATNEKLFF. CDR3 bases: TGTGCTAGCAGCCCACTCCGGACGCATGATGCAACTAATGAAAAACTGTTTTTT. The chain is built from TRBV7-7 and TRBJ1-4; D call uncertain. The germline V gene has CDR1 SSHAT and CDR2 FNYEAQ (reference sequence). This CDR3 contains 18 residues.

The CDR3 protein is CASSQDMGQSYEQYF. CDR3 DNA sequence: TGTGCCAGCAGCCAAGATATGGGCCAATCCTACGAGCAGTACTTC. J is TRBJ2-7 and V is TRBV4-2, with unresolved D. The germline gives CDR1 LGHNA, CDR2 YNFKEQ. Trimming stripped 0 bases from V and 1 base from J, with 10 bases between. The CDR3 has 15 amino acids.

The rearrangement links TRBV25-1 to TRBJ2-7; 8 bases fit TRBD1. This CDR3 contains 16 residues. Per germline, CDR1 MGHDK and CDR2 SYGVNS. The V segment lost 5 bases and the J segment 3 bases; nucleotides outside the gene matches: 12. CDR3 residues: CASSPERPTGVYEQYF. In nucleotides, the CDR3 is TGTGCCAGCAGTCCCGAAAGGCCGACAGGGGTCTACGAGCAGTACTTC.

The V call is TRBV27, the J call TRBJ1-4; D may be TRBD1 (6 bases). Germline V lookup: CDR1 MNHEY, CDR2 SMNVEV (reference sequence). Trimming removed 5 bases at V and 3 bases at J, with 13 bases between. This CDR3 region has 15 residues. CDR3 DNA: TGTGCCAGCAGTGCCTCAGGGGTAGCTAATGAAAAACTGTTTTTT. Translating gives CASSASGVANEKLFF.

This clonotype was observed a handful of times. J is TRBJ2-1 and V is TRBV29-1; D is unclear. CDR1 and CDR2 (germline): SQVTM, ANQGSEA. The CDR3 spans 11 residues. CDR3 bases: TGCACCTTTGGCGGTGCCAATGAGCAGTTCTTC. It translates to CTFGGANEQFF.

This clonotype showed up just a few times. The V gene is TRBV6-2 or TRBV6-3, the J gene TRBJ1-1; possibly TRBD1 for D (6 bases). The CDR3 totals 16 residues. From germline, CDR1 is MNHEY and CDR2 SVGEGT. The V end was cut by 5 bases, the J end by 5 bases, with 21 bases between. This chain's CDR3 is CASSLRVYRDWTEAFF. Written as DNA, the CDR3 is TGTGCCAGCAGTCTACGGGTGTACAGGGATTGGACTGAAGCTTTCTTT.

This clonotype showed up just a few times. The chain links TRBV20-1 to TRBJ2-2; the D is unclear. The CDR3 has 13 amino acids. Trimming pared 2 bases from V and 4 bases from J, leaving 8 bases between. CDR1 DFQATT and CDR2 SNEGSKA come from the germline V gene (reference sequence). The CDR3 nucleotides are TGCAGTGCTAGAAGCCGTACCACCGGGGAGCTGTTTTTT. Its protein product is CSARSRTTGELFF.

This chain joins TRBV4-1 and TRBJ1-5; D might be TRBD1 (5 bases). Trimming removed 0 bases from V and 6 bases from J, with 12 bases in between. The CDR3 covers 15 residues. The germline V gene has CDR1 MGHRA and CDR2 YSYEKL. CDR3 amino acids: CASSQEDTSGQPQHF. The CDR3 bases are TGCGCCAGCAGCCAAGAGGACACCTCGGGTCAGCCCCAGCATTTT.

There are many counts of this clonotype. The chain uses TRBV6-2 or TRBV6-3 and TRBJ2-1, with D unclear. The CDR3 covers 15 residues. V was pared by 7 bases and J by 2 bases, with 15 bases between. CDR1 MNHEY and CDR2 SVGEGT come from the germline V gene. The CDR3 region is CASTYHPITYNEQFF. The CDR3 DNA is TGTGCCAGCACCTATCACCCTATTACCTACAATGAGCAGTTCTTC.

This rearrangement joins TRBV6-4 to TRBJ2-2; TRBD1 agrees at 12 bases. CDR3 size: 23 residues. The V segment lost 3 bases and the J segment 2 bases; nucleotides outside the gene matches: 22. Per germline, CDR1 MRHNA and CDR2 SNTAGT. The CDR3 here is CASSETPRDRGRWPGTNTGELFF. For the CDR3, the DNA is TGTGCCAGCAGTGAAACCCCCCGGGACAGGGGGCGCTGGCCAGGAACAAACACCGGGGAGCTGTTTTTT.

The rearrangement uses TRBV12-3 or TRBV12-4 and TRBJ2-7; 7 bases are shared with TRBD1. The CDR3 is 14 amino acids. Trimming cost V 10 bases and J 6 bases; bases outside gene matches: 15. CDR3 in amino acids: CATTLGGTSLEQYF. The CDR3 bases are TGTGCCACCACCCTAGGGGGCACCTCTCTCGAGCAGTACTTC.

The chain employs TRBV6-2 or TRBV6-3 and TRBJ2-3; the D is unclear. V dropped 2 bases and J dropped 4 bases, with 7 bases sitting between them. CDR3 size: 13 residues. In germline, CDR1 is MNHEY, CDR2 SVGEGT. The CDR3 sequence: CASSYDLADTQYF. CDR3 coding DNA: TGTGCCAGCAGTTACGATTTGGCAGATACGCAGTATTTT.

The table lists this clonotype with many counts. The chain combines TRBV6-1 with TRBJ1-1; 7 nucleotides agree with TRBD1. Unmatched junction bases numbered 7, after V lost 7 bases and J lost 5 bases. CDR1 and CDR2 (germline): MNHNS, SASEGT. The CDR3 loop spans 13 amino acids. CDR3 sequence (DNA): TGTGCCAGCACACAGGGGTTAGCAACTGAAGCTTTCTTT. Its translation is CASTQGLATEAFF.

Turning to this clonotype: A much larger clonotype is one base distant, so this may be a read error. The V call is TRBV7-2, the J call TRBJ2-2; D ambiguous. The CDR3 covers 14 residues. The V end was cut by 6 bases, the J end by 3 bases, with 11 bases between. CDR1 SGHTA and CDR2 FQGNSA come from the germline V gene. The CDR3 is CASSSCADTGELFF. The CDR3 coding sequence is TGTGCCAGCAGTTCCTGCGCAGACACCGGGGAGCTGTTTTTT.